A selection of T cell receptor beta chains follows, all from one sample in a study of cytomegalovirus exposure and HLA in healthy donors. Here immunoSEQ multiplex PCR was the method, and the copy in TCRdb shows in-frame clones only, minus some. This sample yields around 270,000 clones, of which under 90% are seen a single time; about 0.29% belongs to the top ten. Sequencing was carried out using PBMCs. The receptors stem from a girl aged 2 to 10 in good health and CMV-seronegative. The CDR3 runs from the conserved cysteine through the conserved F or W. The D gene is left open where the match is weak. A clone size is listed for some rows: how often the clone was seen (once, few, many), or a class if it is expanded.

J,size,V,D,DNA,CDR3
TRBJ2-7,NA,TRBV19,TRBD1,TGTGCCAGTAGTTCACAGGGGAGCACGTCCTACGAGCAGTACTTC,CASSSQGSTSYEQYF
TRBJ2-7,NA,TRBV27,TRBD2,TGTGCCAGCAGTGCGGGGGGCCTCGAGCAGTACTTC,CASSAGGLEQYF
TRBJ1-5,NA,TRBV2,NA,TGTGCCAGCAGTGAAGGGGCAGTGGAAAATCAGCCCCAGCATTTT,CASSEGAVENQPQHF
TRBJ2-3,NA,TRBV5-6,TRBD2,TGTGCCAGCAGCTTGGGGGGGGGTACAGATACGCAGTATTTT,CASSLGGGTDTQYF
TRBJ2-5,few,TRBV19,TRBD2,TGTGCCAGTAGTATGGGACTAAGAGAGACCCAGTACTTC,CASSMGLRETQYF
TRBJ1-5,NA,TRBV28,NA,TGTGCCAGCAGTACGAAACATCAGGGGCCTAATCAGCCCCAGCATTTT,CASSTKHQGPNQPQHF
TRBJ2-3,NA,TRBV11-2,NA,TGTGCCAGCAGCTTAATCCTGGCGGGACGCATATTAGATACGCAGTATTTT,CASSLILAGRILDTQYF
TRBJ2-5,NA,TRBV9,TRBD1,TGTGCCAGCAGCGTAGGAGGAGGGACAGGGGCGAGCGAGACCCAGTACTTC,CASSVGGGTGASETQYF
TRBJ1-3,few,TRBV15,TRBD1,TGTGCCACCAGCCCCCGTACAGGGGGGTATGGAAACACCATATATTTT,CATSPRTGGYGNTIYF
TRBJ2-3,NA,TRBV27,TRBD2,TGTGCCAGCAGTCTTAGCGGGGGCACAGATACGCAGTATTTT,CASSLSGGTDTQYF
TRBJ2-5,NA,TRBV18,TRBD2,TGTGCCAGCTCACCGTCATTGGGCGGGGGTCAAGAGACCCAGTACTTC,CASSPSLGGGQETQYF
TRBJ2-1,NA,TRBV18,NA,TGTGCCAGCTCACCACAGGGGTTTGAGCAGTTCTTC,CASSPQGFEQFF
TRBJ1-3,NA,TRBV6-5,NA,TGTGCCAGCAGTTACTCGGAATCTATCGGGGGAAACACCATATATTTT,CASSYSESIGGNTIYF
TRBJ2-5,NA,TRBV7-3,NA,TGTGCCAGCAGCTTAATGTCGGGACAAGAGACCCAGTACTTC,CASSLMSGQETQYF
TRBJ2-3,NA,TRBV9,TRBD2,TGTGCCAGCAGCGTAGCCGTAGCGGGGGGCACTAGCACAGATACGCAGTATTTT,CASSVAVAGGTSTDTQYF
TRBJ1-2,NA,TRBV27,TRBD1,TGTGCCAGCAGCGATTCAGGGGGTGGCTACACCTTC,CASSDSGGGYTF
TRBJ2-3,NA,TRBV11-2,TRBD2,TGTGCCAGCAGCTTAGGGGGACTAGCGGGGGCAGATACGCAGTATTTT,CASSLGGLAGADTQYF
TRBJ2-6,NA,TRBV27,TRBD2,TGTGCCAGCAGTTTATCAGGACTAGCGGGAGGAACTGGGGCCAACGTCCTGACTTTC,CASSLSGLAGGTGANVLTF
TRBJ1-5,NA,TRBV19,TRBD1,TGTGCCAGTAGCCCTGACAGGGGGAGGGGTCAGCCCCAGCATTTT,CASSPDRGRGQPQHF
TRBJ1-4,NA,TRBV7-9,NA,TGTGCCAGCAGCTTGGCGCCAGGGGCGCGTGAAAAACTGTTTTTT,CASSLAPGAREKLFF
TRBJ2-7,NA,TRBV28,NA,TGTGCCAGCAGTTTGCACTCAAGACAGTACGAGCAGTACTTC,CASSLHSRQYEQYF
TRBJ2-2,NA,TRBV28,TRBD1,TGTGCCAGCAGACTGACAGGGGGCACCGGGGAGCTGTTTTTT,CASRLTGGTGELFF
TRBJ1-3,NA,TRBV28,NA,TGTGCCAGCAGACGGGGCTCTGGAAACACCATATATTTT,CASRRGSGNTIYF
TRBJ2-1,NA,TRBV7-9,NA,TGTGCCAGCATCGACATTGGGAATGAGCAGTTCTTC,CASIDIGNEQFF
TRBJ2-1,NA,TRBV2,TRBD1,TGTGCCAGCACCGAACAGGGGGCCTACAATGAGCAGTTCTTC,CASTEQGAYNEQFF
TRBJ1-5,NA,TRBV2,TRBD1,TGTGCCAGCAGAAATACAGGGGAGGAGCCCCAGCATTTT,CASRNTGEEPQHF
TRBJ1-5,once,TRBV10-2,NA,TGCGCCAGCGGTCGCAGCGGAGTGAATAATCAGCCCCAGCATTTT,CASGRSGVNNQPQHF
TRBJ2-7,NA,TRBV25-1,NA,TGTGCCAGCAGTGATAGCGGAGGCTCCTACGAGCAGTACTTC,CASSDSGGSYEQYF
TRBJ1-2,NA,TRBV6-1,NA,TGTGCCAGTGAGTCTTACAGGGAATGGGGTGGCTACACCTTC,CASESYREWGGYTF
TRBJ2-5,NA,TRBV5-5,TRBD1,TGTGCCAGCAGTCGACAGGGGGTTGATAGGTTAGAGACCCAGTACTTC,CASSRQGVDRLETQYF
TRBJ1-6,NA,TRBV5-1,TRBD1,TGCGCCAGCAGCTTGACGCTAGGGGGCGGAAATTCACCCCTCCACTTT,CASSLTLGGGNSPLHF
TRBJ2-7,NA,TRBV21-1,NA,TGTGCCACCCCCGAGGGGGAATTGAACGAGCAGTACTTC,CATPEGELNEQYF
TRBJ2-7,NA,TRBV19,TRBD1,TGTGCCACCTCGGGACAGGGGACCTACGAGCAGTACTTC,CATSGQGTYEQYF
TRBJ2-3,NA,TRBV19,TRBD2,TGTGCCAGTAGTATGTCCTCGGGACTAGCGGGGGGCACAGATACGCAGTATTTT,CASSMSSGLAGGTDTQYF
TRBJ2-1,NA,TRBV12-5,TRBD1,TGTGCTAGTGGTCAGCCACCGGGACAGGGTGACAATGAGCAGTTCTTC,CASGQPPGQGDNEQFF
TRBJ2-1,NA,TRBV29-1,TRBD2,TGCAGCATGGGACTAGCGCACAGCTCCTACAATGAGCAGTTCTTC,CSMGLAHSSYNEQFF
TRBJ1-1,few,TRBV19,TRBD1,TGTGCCAGTAGTCACGGGACAGGGGTCACTGAAGCTTTCTTT,CASSHGTGVTEAFF
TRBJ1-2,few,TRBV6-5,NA,TGTGCCAGCAGTTACGCGGGGGAAGGTTATGGCTACACCTTC,CASSYAGEGYGYTF
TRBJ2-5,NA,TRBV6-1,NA,TGTGCCAGCAGCCCCTCTGGGACTGAGGAGACCCAGTACTTC,CASSPSGTEETQYF
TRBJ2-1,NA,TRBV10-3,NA,TGTGCCATCAGTGCGCAGGATCTGGACAATGAGCAGTTCTTC,CAISAQDLDNEQFF
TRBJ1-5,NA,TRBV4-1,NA,TGCGCCAGCAGCCACCCTAGCCGGGGTCTCGCAAATCAGCCCCAGCATTTT,CASSHPSRGLANQPQHF
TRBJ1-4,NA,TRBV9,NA,TGTGCCAGCAGCGAGCAGGGGAATGGGGATGAAAAACTGTTTTTT,CASSEQGNGDEKLFF
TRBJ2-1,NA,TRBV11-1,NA,TGTGCCAGCAGCCAACCTGGAGGGGCCGCCTACAATGAGCAGTTCTTC,CASSQPGGAAYNEQFF
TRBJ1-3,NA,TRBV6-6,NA,TGTGCCAGCAGTTTGGGGGGTACTGGGTCTGGAAACACCATATATTTT,CASSLGGTGSGNTIYF
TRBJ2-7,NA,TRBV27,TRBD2,TGTGCCAGCAGCCGATGGACTAGCGGGAAATACGAGCAGTACTTC,CASSRWTSGKYEQYF
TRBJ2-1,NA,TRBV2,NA,TGTGCCGGCCGTACGTGGGACAACTACAATGAGCAGTTCTTC,CAGRTWDNYNEQFF
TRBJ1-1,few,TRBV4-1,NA,TGCGCCAGCAGCCCCAAAGCGTACAGGACGAACACTGAAGCTTTCTTT,CASSPKAYRTNTEAFF
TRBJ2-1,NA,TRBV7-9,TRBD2,TGTGCCAGCAGCCCTATAGGACTAGCGGGAGCCTACAATGAGCAGTTCTTC,CASSPIGLAGAYNEQFF
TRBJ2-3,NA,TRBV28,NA,TGTGCCAGCAGTTCCCCGTCGGATACGCAGTATTTT,CASSSPSDTQYF
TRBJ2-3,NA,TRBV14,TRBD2,TGTGCCAGCAGGCCGAATTATGCTAGCGGAAGACGCACAGATACGCAGTATTTT,CASRPNYASGRRTDTQYF
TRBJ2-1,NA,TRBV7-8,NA,TGTGCCAGCAGCCAATTCAGCCGGGACAAGGAGTTCTTC,CASSQFSRDKEFF
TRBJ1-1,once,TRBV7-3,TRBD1,TGTGCCAGCAGCCCCTCAACAACAGGGGGCACTGAAGCTTTCTTT,CASSPSTTGGTEAFF